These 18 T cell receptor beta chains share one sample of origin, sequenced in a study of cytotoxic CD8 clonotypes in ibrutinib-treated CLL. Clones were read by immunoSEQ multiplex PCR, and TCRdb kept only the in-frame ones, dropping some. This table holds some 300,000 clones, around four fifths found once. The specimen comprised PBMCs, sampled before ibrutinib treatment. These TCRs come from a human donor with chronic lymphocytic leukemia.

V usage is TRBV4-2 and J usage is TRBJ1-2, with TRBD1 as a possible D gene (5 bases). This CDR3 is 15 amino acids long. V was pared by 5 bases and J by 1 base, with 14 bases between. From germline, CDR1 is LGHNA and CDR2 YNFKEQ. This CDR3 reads CASSVPGTGNYGYTF. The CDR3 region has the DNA TGTGCCAGCAGCGTCCCCGGGACGGGTAACTATGGCTACACCTTC.

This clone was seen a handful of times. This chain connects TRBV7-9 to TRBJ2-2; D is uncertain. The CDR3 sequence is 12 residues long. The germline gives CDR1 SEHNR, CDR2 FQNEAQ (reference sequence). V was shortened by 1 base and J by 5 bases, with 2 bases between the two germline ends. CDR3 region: CASSLETGELFF. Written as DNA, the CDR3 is TGTGCCAGCAGCTTAGAGACCGGGGAGCTGTTTTTT.

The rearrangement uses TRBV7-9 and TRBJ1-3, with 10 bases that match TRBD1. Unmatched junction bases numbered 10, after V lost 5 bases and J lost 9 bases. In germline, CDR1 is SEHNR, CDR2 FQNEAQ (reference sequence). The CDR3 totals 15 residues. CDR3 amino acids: CASSPPGQGLFTIYF. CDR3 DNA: TGTGCCAGCAGCCCACCGGGACAGGGGTTATTCACCATATATTTT.

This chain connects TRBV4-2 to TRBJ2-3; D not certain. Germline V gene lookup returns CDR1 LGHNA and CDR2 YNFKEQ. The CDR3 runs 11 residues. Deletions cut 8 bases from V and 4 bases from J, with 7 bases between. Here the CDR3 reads CASRISDTQYF. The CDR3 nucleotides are TGTGCCAGCCGAATATCAGATACGCAGTATTTT.

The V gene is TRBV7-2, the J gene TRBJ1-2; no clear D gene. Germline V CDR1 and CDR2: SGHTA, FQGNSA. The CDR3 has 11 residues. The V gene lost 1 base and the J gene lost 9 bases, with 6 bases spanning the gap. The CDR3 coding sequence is TGTGCCAGCAGCTTAGGGGGTCGCTACACCTTC. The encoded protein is CASSLGGRYTF.

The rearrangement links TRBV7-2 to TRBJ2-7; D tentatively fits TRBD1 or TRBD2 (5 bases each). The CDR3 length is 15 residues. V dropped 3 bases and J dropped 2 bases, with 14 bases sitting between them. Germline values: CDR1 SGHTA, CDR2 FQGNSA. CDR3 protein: CASSFSGTQTYEQYF. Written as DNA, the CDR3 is TGTGCCAGCAGCTTTTCGGGGACGCAGACCTACGAGCAGTACTTC.

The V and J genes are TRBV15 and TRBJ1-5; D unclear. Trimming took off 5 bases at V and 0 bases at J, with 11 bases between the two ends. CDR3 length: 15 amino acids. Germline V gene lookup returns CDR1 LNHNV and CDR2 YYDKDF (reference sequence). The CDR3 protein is CATSPYLDSNQPQHF. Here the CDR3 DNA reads TGTGCCACCAGCCCCTATCTAGATAGCAATCAGCCCCAGCATTTT.

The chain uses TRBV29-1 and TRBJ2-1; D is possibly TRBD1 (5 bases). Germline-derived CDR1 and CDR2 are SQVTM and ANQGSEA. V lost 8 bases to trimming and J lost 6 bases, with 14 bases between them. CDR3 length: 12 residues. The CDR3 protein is CSTYRPPNEQFF. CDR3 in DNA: TGCAGCACCTACAGGCCTCCCAATGAGCAGTTCTTC.

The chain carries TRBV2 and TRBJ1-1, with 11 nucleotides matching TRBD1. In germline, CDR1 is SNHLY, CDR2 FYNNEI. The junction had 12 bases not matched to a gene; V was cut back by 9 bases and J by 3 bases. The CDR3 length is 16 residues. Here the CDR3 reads CARDRGPSGSYTEAFF. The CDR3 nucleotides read TGTGCCAGGGACAGGGGGCCGAGCGGCTCATACACTGAAGCTTTCTTT.

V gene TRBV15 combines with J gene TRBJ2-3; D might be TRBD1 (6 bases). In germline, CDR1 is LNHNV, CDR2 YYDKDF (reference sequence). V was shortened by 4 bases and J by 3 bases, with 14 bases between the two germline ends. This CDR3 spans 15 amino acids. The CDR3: CATSNRVGRTDTQYF. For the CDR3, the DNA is TGTGCCACCAGCAACAGGGTTGGGAGAACAGATACGCAGTATTTT.

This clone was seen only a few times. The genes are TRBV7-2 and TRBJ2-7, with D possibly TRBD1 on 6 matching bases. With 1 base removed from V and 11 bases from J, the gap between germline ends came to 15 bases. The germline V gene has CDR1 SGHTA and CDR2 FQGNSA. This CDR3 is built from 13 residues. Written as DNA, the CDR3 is TGTGCCAGCAGCTTAGATCTTGGGGGCGCAAAGTACTTC. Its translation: CASSLDLGGAKYF.

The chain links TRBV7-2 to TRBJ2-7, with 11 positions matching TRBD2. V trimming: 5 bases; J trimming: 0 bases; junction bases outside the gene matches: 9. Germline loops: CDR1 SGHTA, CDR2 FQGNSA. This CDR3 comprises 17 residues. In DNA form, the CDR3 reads TGTGCCAGCAGCCCATTAGGTCTAGCGGGAGGCTCCTACGAGCAGTACTTC. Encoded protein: CASSPLGLAGGSYEQYF.

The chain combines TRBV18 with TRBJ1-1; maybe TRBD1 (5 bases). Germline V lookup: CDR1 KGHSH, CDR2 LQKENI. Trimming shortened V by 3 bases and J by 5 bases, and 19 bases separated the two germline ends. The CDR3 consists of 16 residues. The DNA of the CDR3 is TGTGCCAGCTCACCGGGGGATGACGCCTGGGTAACTGAAGCTTTCTTT. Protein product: CASSPGDDAWVTEAFF.

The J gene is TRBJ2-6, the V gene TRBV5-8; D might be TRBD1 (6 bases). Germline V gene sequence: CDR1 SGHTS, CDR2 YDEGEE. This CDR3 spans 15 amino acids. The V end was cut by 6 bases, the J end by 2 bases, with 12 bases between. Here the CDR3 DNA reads TGTGCCAGCACTCCCAGGGACACTGGGGCCAACGTCCTGACTTTC. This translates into CASTPRDTGANVLTF.

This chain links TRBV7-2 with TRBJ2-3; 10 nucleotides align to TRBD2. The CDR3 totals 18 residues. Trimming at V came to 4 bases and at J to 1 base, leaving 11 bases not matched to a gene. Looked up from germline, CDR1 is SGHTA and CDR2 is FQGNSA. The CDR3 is CASSYGTSDLSGTDTQYF. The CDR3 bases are TGTGCCAGCAGCTACGGGACTAGCGACCTCTCTGGCACAGATACGCAGTATTTT.

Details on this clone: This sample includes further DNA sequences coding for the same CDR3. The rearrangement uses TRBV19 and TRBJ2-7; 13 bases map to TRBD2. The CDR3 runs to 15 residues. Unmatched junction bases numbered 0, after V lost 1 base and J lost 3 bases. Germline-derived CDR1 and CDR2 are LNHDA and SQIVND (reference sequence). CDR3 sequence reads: CASSIGLAGGYEQYF. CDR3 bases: TGTGCCAGTAGTATAGGACTAGCGGGAGGCTACGAGCAGTACTTC.

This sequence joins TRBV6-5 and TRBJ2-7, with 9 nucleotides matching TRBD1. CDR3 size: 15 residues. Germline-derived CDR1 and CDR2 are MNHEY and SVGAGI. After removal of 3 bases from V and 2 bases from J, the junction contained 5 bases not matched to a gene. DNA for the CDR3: TGTGCCAGCAGTTATGGGGGACAGGGCCCCTACGAGCAGTACTTC. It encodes CASSYGGQGPYEQYF.

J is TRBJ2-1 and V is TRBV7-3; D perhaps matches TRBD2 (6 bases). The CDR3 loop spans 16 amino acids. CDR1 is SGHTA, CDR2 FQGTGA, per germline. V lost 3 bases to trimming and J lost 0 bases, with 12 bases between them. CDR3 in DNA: TGTGCCAGCAGCTTTATCCGGGGGAGCTCCTACAATGAGCAGTTCTTC. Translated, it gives CASSFIRGSSYNEQFF.